This T cell receptor (beta chain) was profiled in a study of T cells after yellow fever vaccination. General study points: Most clones from primary vaccination resurfaced after the booster (around 97% CD4, approximately 88% CD8).

5'RACE template switching generated TCR cDNA, adding a universal primer site and UMIs. TCRdb reprocessed the 5' RACE reads with MiXCR, giving one entry per CDR3 protein. Among about 630,000 distinct CDR3 sequences listed, more than 9% were seen once. This clonotype was counted a few times. Its antigen is unidentified. CDR3 length equals 15 residues. Trimming at V came to 3 bases and at J to 2 bases, leaving 4 bases not matched to a gene. Germline V gives CDR1 WNHNN, CDR2 SYGVQD (reference sequence). V and J are TRBV10-1 and TRBJ2-3, with 8 bases aligning to TRBD2. This clonotype originated in a young man who received the YFV17D yellow fever vaccine. This specimen consisted of PBMCs, obtained on the day of the yellow fever booster vaccination. CDR3 coding DNA: TGCGCCAGCAGTGATGCGGGGGGACTCACAGATACGCAGTATTTT. Translation: CASSDAGGLTDTQYF.